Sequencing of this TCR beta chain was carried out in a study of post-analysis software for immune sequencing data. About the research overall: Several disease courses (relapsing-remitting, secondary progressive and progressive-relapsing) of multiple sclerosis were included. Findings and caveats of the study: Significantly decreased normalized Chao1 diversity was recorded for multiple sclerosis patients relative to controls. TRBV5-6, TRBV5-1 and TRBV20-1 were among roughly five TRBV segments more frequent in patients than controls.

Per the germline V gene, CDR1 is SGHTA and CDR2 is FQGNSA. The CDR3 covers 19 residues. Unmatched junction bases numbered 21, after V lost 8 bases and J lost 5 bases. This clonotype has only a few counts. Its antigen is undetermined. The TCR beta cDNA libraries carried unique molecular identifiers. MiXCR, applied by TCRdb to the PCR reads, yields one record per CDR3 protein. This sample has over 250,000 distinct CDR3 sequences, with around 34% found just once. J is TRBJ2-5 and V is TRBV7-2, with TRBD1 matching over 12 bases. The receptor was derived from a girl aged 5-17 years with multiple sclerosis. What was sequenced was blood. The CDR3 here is CASGNTGDRGRFWEETQYF. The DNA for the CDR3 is TGTGCCAGCGGCAACACGGGGGACAGGGGGCGATTCTGGGAGGAGACCCAGTACTTC. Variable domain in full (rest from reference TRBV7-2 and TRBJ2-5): GAGVSQSPSNKVTEKGKDVELRCDPISGHTALYWYRQSLGQGLEFLIYFQGNSAPDKSGLPSDRFSAERTGGSVSTLTIQRTQQEDSAVYLCASGNTGDRGRFWEETQYFGPGTRLLVL.